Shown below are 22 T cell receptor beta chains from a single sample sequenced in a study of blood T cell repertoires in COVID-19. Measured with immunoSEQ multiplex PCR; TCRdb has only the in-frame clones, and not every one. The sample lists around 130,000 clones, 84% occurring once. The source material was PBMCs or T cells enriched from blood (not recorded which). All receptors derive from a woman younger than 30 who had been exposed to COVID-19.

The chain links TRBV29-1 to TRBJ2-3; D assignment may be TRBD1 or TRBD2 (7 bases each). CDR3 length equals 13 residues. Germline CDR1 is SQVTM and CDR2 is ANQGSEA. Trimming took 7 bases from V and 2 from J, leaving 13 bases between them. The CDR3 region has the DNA TGCAGCGGGGGGGGACAGACCACAGATACGCAGTATTTT. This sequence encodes CSGGGQTTDTQYF.

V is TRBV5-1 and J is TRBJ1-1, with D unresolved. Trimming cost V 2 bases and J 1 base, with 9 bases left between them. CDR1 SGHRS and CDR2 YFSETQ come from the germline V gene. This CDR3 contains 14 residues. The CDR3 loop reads CASSFGQPNTEAFF. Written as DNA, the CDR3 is TGCGCCAGCAGCTTTGGGCAGCCGAACACTGAAGCTTTCTTT.

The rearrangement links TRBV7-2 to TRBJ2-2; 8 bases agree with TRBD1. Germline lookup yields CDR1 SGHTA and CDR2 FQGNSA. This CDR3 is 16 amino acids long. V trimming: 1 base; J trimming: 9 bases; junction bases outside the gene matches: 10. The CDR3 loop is CASSLGFAQGARELFF. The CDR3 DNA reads TGTGCCAGCAGCTTAGGGTTTGCGCAGGGGGCCCGGGAGCTGTTTTTT.

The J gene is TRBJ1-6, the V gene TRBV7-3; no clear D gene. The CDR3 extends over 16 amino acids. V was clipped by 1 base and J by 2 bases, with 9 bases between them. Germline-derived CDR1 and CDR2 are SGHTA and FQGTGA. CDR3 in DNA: TGTGCCAGCAGCTTAAGCAGGCATGCCTATAATTCACCCCTCCACTTT. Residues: CASSLSRHAYNSPLHF.

CDR3 DNA sequence: TGTGCCAGCAGTGGCGCTAGCGGGAGGGAAATAAGGAGCGGGGAGCTGTTTTTT. This codes for CASSGASGREIRSGELFF. This chain links TRBV6-4 with TRBJ2-2, with 12 bases matching TRBD2. The CDR3 spans 18 residues. The ends lost 4 bases at V and 7 bases at J; junction bases unmatched: 13. Germline-derived CDR1 and CDR2 are MRHNA and SNTAGT.

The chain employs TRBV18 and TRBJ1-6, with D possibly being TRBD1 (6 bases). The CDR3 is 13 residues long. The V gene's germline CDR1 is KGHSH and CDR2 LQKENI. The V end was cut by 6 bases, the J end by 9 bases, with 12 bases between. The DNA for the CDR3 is TGTGCCAGCTCGTCGGACAGTACTTCACCCCTCCACTTT. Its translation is CASSSDSTSPLHF.

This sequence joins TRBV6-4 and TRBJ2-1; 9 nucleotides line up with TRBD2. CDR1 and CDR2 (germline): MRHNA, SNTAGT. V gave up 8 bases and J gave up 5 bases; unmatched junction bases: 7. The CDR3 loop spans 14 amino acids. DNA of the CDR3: TGTGCCAGCTTCGAGCGGGAGGCGAACAATGAGCAGTTCTTC. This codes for CASFEREANNEQFF.

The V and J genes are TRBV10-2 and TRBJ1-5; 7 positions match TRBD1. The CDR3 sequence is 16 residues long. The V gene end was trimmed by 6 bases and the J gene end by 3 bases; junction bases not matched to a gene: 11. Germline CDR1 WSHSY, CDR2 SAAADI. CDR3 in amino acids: CASSRSRTGANQPQHF. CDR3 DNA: TGCGCCAGCAGCCGGAGCCGGACAGGAGCCAATCAGCCCCAGCATTTT.

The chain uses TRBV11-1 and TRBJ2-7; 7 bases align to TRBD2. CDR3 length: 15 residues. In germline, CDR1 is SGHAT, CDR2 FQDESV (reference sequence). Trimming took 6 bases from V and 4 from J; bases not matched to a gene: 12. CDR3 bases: TGTGCCAGCAGAGCGGGATTAAGCGATTTTTACGAGCAGTACTTC. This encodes CASRAGLSDFYEQYF. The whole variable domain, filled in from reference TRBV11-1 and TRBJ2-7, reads EAEVAQSPRYKITEKSQAVAFWCDPISGHATLYWYRQILGQGPELLVQFQDESVVDDSQLPKDRFSAERLKGVDSTLKIQPAELGDSAMYLCASRAGLSDFYEQYFGPGTRLTVT.

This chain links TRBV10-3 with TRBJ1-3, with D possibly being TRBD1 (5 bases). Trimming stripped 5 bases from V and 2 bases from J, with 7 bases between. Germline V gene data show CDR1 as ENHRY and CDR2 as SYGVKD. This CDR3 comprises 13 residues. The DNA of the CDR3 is TGTGCCATCAGTCCAGGGACTGGAAACACCATATATTTT. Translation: CAISPGTGNTIYF.

CDR3 nucleotides: TGTGCCAGCAGCTTAGAGGCGGGGCGGTACAATGAGCAGTTCTTC. This sequence encodes CASSLEAGRYNEQFF. The rearrangement uses TRBV7-2 and TRBJ2-1; TRBD2 might be the D (6 bases). There are 15 residues in the CDR3. CDR1 is SGHTA, CDR2 FQGNSA, per germline. V was clipped by 1 base and J by 4 bases, with 11 bases between them.

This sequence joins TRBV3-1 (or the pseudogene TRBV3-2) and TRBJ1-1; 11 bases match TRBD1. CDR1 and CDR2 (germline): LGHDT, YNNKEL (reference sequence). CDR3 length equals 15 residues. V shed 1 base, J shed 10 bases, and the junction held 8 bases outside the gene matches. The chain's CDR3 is CASSQGGTGGFGAFF. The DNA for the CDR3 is TGTGCCAGCAGCCAAGGGGGGACAGGGGGGTTTGGAGCTTTCTTT.

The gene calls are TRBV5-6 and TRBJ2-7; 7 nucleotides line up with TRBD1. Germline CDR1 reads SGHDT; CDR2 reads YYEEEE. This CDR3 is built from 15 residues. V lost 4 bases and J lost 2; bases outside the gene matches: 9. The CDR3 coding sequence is TGTGCCAGCAGCCGGACAGGCCTTAACCCCTACGAGCAGTACTTC. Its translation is CASSRTGLNPYEQYF.

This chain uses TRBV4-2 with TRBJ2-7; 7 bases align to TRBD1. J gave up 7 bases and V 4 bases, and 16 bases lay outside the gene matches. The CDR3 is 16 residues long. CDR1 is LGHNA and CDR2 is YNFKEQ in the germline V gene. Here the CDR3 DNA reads TGTGCCAGCAGCCGAGGGGGCCGGGACAGATATAGGGAGCAGTACTTC. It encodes CASSRGGRDRYREQYF.

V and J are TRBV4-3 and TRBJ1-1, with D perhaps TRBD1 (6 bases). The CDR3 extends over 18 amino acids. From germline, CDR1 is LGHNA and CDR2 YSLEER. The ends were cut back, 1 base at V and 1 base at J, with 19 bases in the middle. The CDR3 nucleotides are TGCGCCAGCAGCCAAGGGGGGGGTGGCAGGGGAACGAACACTGAAGCTTTCTTT. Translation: CASSQGGGGRGTNTEAFF.

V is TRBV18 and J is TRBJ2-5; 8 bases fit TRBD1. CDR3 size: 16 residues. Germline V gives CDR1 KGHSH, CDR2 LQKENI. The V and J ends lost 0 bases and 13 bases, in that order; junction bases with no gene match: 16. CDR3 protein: CASSPPPGQGMVGVYF. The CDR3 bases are TGTGCCAGCTCACCACCTCCCGGACAGGGTATGGTCGGTGTGTACTTC.

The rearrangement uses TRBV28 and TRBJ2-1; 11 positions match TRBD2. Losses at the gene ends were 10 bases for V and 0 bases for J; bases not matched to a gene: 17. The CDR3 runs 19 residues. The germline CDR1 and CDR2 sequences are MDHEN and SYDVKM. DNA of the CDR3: TGTGCCACCAATCTATTCTCCTTTAGCGGGAGGGCCTCCTACAATGAGCAGTTCTTC. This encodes CATNLFSFSGRASYNEQFF.

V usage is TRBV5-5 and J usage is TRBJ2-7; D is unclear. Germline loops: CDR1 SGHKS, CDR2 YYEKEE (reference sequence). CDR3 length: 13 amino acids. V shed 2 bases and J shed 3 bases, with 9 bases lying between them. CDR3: CASSFPFVYEQYF. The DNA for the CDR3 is TGTGCCAGCAGCTTCCCATTTGTCTACGAGCAGTACTTC.

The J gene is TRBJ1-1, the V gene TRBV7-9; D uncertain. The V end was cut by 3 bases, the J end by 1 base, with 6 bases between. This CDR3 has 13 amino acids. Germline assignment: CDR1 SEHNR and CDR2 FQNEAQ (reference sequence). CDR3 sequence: CASSLSSNTEAFF. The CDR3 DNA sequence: TGTGCCAGCAGCTTGAGCTCGAACACTGAAGCTTTCTTT. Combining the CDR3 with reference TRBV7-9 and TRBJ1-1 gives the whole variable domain DTGVSQNPRHKITKRGQNVTFRCDPISEHNRLYWYRQTLGQGPEFLTYFQNEAQLEKSRLLSDRFSAERPKGSFSTLEIQRTEQGDSAMYLCASSLSSNTEAFFGQGTRLTVV.

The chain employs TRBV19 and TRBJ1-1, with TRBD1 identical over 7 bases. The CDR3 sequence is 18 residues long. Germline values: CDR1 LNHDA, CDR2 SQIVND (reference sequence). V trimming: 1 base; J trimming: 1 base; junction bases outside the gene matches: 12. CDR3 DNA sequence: TGTGCCAGTAGTATAGTCCTTGGGCGAGGGGGCGAGAACACTGAAGCTTTCTTT. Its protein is CASSIVLGRGGENTEAFF.

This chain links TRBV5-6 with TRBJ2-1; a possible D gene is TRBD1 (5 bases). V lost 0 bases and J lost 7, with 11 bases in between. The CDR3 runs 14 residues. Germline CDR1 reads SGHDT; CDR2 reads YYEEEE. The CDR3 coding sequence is TGTGCCAGCAGCTTGGATGCAGGGTGGAATGAGCAGTTCTTC. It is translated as CASSLDAGWNEQFF.

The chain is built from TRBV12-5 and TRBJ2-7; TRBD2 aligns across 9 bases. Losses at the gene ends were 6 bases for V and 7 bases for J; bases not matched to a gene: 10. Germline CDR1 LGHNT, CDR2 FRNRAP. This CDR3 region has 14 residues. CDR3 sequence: CASGMGLAYWEQYF. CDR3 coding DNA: TGTGCTAGTGGCATGGGACTAGCTTATTGGGAGCAGTACTTC. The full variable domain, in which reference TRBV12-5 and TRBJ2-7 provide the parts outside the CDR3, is DARVTQTPRHKVTEMGQEVTMRCQPILGHNTVFWYRQTMMQGLELLAYFRNRAPLDDSGMPKDRFSAEMPDATLATLKIQPSEPRDSAVYFCASGMGLAYWEQYFGPGTRLTVT.